Listed below are T cell receptor beta chains from one sample, sequenced in a study of blood T cell repertoires in COVID-19. Assay: immunoSEQ multiplex PCR; the TCRdb copy retains only in-frame clones and omits some. The sample lists about 80,000 clones; roughly three quarters were seen once. Sequences were obtained from peripheral blood. The receptors stem from a man aged 70 or older with active or convalescent COVID-19. CDR3s include the opening cysteine and the closing phenylalanine or tryptophan. A D gene is named only where the DNA matches it firmly.

j_call,cdr3_length,v_call,d_call,cdr3_aa
TRBJ1-6,16,TRBV28,-,CASRKTGISYNSPLHF
TRBJ1-1,15,TRBV30,TRBD1,CAWSGGQVGTREAFF
TRBJ2-1,12,TRBV5-8,-,CASSLNNNEQFF
TRBJ1-2,13,TRBV7-9,-,CASSLATGYGYTF
TRBJ1-6,14,TRBV28,-,CASSIQGFNSPLHF
TRBJ2-2,15,TRBV5-1,TRBD1,CASSFGTGHTGELFF
TRBJ1-1,14,TRBV6-5,-,CASSYRRDGTEAFF
TRBJ1-5,15,TRBV14,-,CASSRGSGNNQPQHF
TRBJ2-7,13,TRBV5-4,-,CASSLTLADEQYF
TRBJ1-3,16,TRBV7-8,TRBD1,CASSLNPGQGEYTIYF
TRBJ1-1,14,TRBV14,-,CASSRSGTRAEAFF
TRBJ1-1,14,TRBV6-5,TRBD1,CASSKDRSTLGAFF
TRBJ1-6,14,TRBV27,TRBD1,CASSRQGYNSPLHF
TRBJ1-2,13,TRBV28,-,CASSYDRPGGYTF
TRBJ1-2,13,TRBV28,-,CASSLSGGQGYTF
TRBJ2-3,16,TRBV14,-,CASSQGRGGVPDTQYF
TRBJ1-3,14,TRBV11-2,-,CASSPQVDGNTIYF
TRBJ2-7,11,TRBV7-6,-,CASSVIGEQYF
TRBJ1-1,14,TRBV7-9,-,CASSLDGANTEAFF
TRBJ2-7,14,TRBV18,TRBD1,CASSPRTGNYEQYF
TRBJ2-4,15,TRBV7-9,TRBD1,CASSHAGGAKNIQYF
TRBJ1-4,15,TRBV27,-,CASSLYGLHEEKLFF
TRBJ2-5,14,TRBV19,-,CASSIAGRGETQYF
TRBJ2-3,14,TRBV10-3,TRBD1,CASTRDRGTDTQYF
TRBJ2-5,14,TRBV5-4,-,CASSLGGVQETQYF
TRBJ1-2,13,TRBV5-1,-,CASGEGHNYGYTF
TRBJ1-6,15,TRBV19,-,CASSPSPGRNSPLHF
TRBJ1-1,11,TRBV20-1,-,CSAISGVEAFF
TRBJ1-2,16,TRBV5-1,TRBD1,CASSMGQARVPAGYTF
TRBJ1-1,10,TRBV29-1,-,CMCQNTEAFF
TRBJ1-1,14,TRBV6-5,-,CASSFSPNRDGAFF
TRBJ1-1,12,TRBV6-1,-,CASSEAPRLAFF
TRBJ2-2,15,TRBV7-6,-,CASSPQSVSLGELFF
TRBJ1-4,15,TRBV5-1,-,CASSLTGIQTEKLFF
TRBJ2-5,16,TRBV11-3,-,CASSSPRGGRTETQYF
TRBJ1-2,14,TRBV6-1,-,CASSEAVRDYGYTF
TRBJ1-4,12,TRBV12-3/TRBV12-4,-,CANLPRGRKLFF
TRBJ1-3,14,TRBV28,-,CASSSPDTGNTIYF
TRBJ1-1,13,TRBV6-6,-,CASSQGGAPEAFF
TRBJ1-2,14,TRBV2,-,CASTVLGGAGGHTF
TRBJ2-2,16,TRBV4-1,-,CASSPRGGDFPGELFF
TRBJ1-1,13,TRBV5-4,TRBD1,CASRRQGFAEAFF